A single sample is the source of the 24 T cell receptor beta chains below, sequenced in a study of shared clonotypes between healthy human individuals. Sequencing was performed with immunoSEQ multiplex PCR; in TCRdb, only in-frame clones are kept and a portion is missing. The sample records under 1,900,000 clones, approximately 98.5% being singletons. Sequencing input: naive CD4+ T cells sorted from blood. The sample's subset: CD45RA+ positively selected. The source of these receptors is a young man in good health.

This chain uses TRBV18 with TRBJ1-1; 9 positions match TRBD1. V lost 3 bases, J lost 4 bases, and 6 bases stayed unmatched. Germline values: CDR1 KGHSH, CDR2 LQKENI. The CDR3 consists of 15 residues. The CDR3 DNA reads TGTGCCAGCTCACCTCTTGAGACAGGGGGCACTGAAGCTTTCTTT. Its protein is CASSPLETGGTEAFF.

In its sample, this clone was seen once. The chain recombines TRBV11-2 with TRBJ2-1; D is perhaps TRBD2 (6 bases). Between the trimmed V and J ends, which lost 7 bases and 4 bases, there was a span of 17 bases. CDR3 length equals 15 residues. Germline V gene data show CDR1 as SGHAT and CDR2 as FQNNGV. DNA for the CDR3: TGTGCCAGCACCCACTCTGGGGGACTTTACAATGAGCAGTTCTTC. This gives the protein CASTHSGGLYNEQFF.

This clone was found once. V and J are TRBV6-1 and TRBJ2-5; the D is unclear. Looked up from germline, CDR1 is MNHNS and CDR2 is SASEGT. The CDR3 has 11 residues. The V and J ends lost 10 bases and 2 bases respectively, with 8 bases between them. CDR3 nucleotides: TGTGCCACTACCCTTCAAGAGACCCAGTACTTC. This codes for CATTLQETQYF.

The rearrangement links TRBV14 to TRBJ2-7, with 7 bases aligning to TRBD1. V was pared by 5 bases and J by 2 bases, with 18 bases of the junction left unmatched. The V gene's germline CDR1 is SGHDN and CDR2 FVKESK. This CDR3 has 18 amino acids. CDR3 DNA: TGTGCCAGCAGCGGAAGAGACAGGGTCGGGGCTTTTACCTACGAGCAGTACTTC. Translation gives CASSGRDRVGAFTYEQYF.

This chain connects TRBV15 to TRBJ2-7, with D possibly being TRBD1 (5 bases). This CDR3 is 17 amino acids long. V was clipped by 2 bases and J by 0 bases, with 17 bases between them. Germline V CDR1 and CDR2: LNHNV, YYDKDF (reference sequence). This CDR3 reads CATSRLMGQGYSYEQYF. For the CDR3, the DNA is TGTGCCACCAGCAGACTGATGGGTCAGGGTTACTCCTACGAGCAGTACTTC.

The chain carries TRBV7-2 and TRBJ1-5; D not certain. V was shortened by 2 bases and J by 3 bases, with 5 bases between the two germline ends. The CDR3 sequence is 13 residues long. Per germline, CDR1 SGHTA and CDR2 FQGNSA. CDR3 region: CASSLWSNQPQHF. The CDR3 nucleotides read TGTGCCAGCAGCTTATGGTCCAATCAGCCCCAGCATTTT.

As regards this clone: Distinct nucleotide sequences in the sample also encode this CDR3. V is TRBV5-4 and J is TRBJ2-5; no clear D gene. Germline V gene sequence: CDR1 SGHNT, CDR2 YYREEE (reference sequence). Trimming took off 0 bases at V and 1 base at J, with 7 bases between the two ends. This CDR3 is 14 amino acids long. The CDR3 coding sequence is TGTGCCAGCAGCTTGGGAACAGTCCAAGAGACCCAGTACTTC. Protein sequence: CASSLGTVQETQYF.

The rearrangement joins TRBV18 to TRBJ2-6; D could derive from TRBD1 or TRBD2 (5 bases each). V shed 3 bases and J shed 10 bases, with 16 bases lying between them. The germline CDR1 and CDR2 sequences are KGHSH and LQKENI. The CDR3 is 15 amino acids. The CDR3 protein is CASSPPGTILNVLTF. The CDR3 DNA reads TGTGCCAGCTCACCGCCAGGGACGATACTGAACGTCCTGACTTTC. Full variable domain (remainder filled in from reference TRBV18 and TRBJ2-6): NAGVMQNPRHLVRRRGQEARLRCSPMKGHSHVYWYRQLPEEGLKFMVYLQKENIIDESGMPKERFSAEFPKEGPSILRIQQVVRGDSAAYFCASSPPGTILNVLTFGAGSRLTVL.

The V and J genes are TRBV30 and TRBJ1-1; D gene ambiguous. V lost 4 bases and J lost 1, with 7 bases in between. The CDR3 is 12 amino acids. Germline V gives CDR1 GTSNPN, CDR2 SVGIG (reference sequence). The CDR3 nucleotides read TGTGCCTGGAATGCAGGGAACACTGAAGCTTTCTTT. Translation: CAWNAGNTEAFF.

This rearrangement joins TRBV19 to TRBJ2-6; D may be TRBD2 (6 bases). The CDR3 totals 14 residues. Trimming stripped 6 bases from V and 4 bases from J, with 10 bases between. Germline CDR1 LNHDA, CDR2 SQIVND (reference sequence). The CDR3 reads CASRLGGGANVLTF. The CDR3 DNA follows: TGTGCCAGTAGATTGGGAGGCGGGGCCAACGTCCTGACTTTC.

V is TRBV6-4 and J is TRBJ2-2; a weak D match, TRBD2 (5 bases). Per the germline V gene, CDR1 is MRHNA and CDR2 is SNTAGT. V lost 3 bases, J lost 4 bases, and 9 bases lay in between. This CDR3 is built from 14 residues. The CDR3 coding sequence is TGTGCCAGCAGTGAGGGAGTAAGCACCGGGGAGCTGTTTTTT. Residues: CASSEGVSTGELFF.

The V gene is TRBV7-8, the J gene TRBJ2-7; D remains unclear. CDR1 SGHVS and CDR2 FQNEAQ come from the germline V gene. The length of the CDR3 is 15 residues. V was trimmed by 1 base and J by 2 bases, leaving 12 bases between them. This CDR3 reads CASSLVSGQTYEQYF. For the CDR3, the DNA is TGTGCCAGCAGCTTAGTATCGGGTCAAACCTACGAGCAGTACTTC. The complete variable domain, with remaining parts taken from reference TRBV7-8 and TRBJ2-7, reads GAGVSQSPRYKVAKRGQDVALRCDPISGHVSLFWYQQALGQGPEFLTYFQNEAQLDKSGLPSDRFFAERPEGSVSTLKIQRTQQEDSAVYLCASSLVSGQTYEQYFGPGTRLTVT.

The chain employs TRBV11-2 and TRBJ2-2, with D tentatively TRBD1 or TRBD2 (5 bases each). The CDR3 totals 12 residues. The ends were cut back, 8 bases at V and 2 bases at J, with 6 bases in the middle. Germline V gives CDR1 SGHAT, CDR2 FQNNGV. CDR3 DNA sequence: TGTGCCAGCGGGGGAAACACCGGGGAGCTGTTTTTT. As protein: CASGGNTGELFF. Based on the CDR3 plus reference TRBV11-2 and TRBJ2-2, the full variable domain is EAGVAQSPRYKIIEKRQSVAFWCNPISGHATLYWYQQILGQGPKLLIQFQNNGVVDDSQLPKDRFSAERLKGVDSTLKIQPAKLEDSAVYLCASGGNTGELFFGEGSRLTVL.

This chain connects TRBV28 to TRBJ2-4; the match to TRBD1 covers 8 bases. The CDR3 is made up of 14 amino acids. V was pared by 8 bases and J by 5 bases, with 8 bases of the junction left unmatched. CDR1 MDHEN and CDR2 SYDVKM come from the germline V gene. CDR3 protein: CASETRTGQNIQYF. The CDR3 coding sequence is TGTGCCAGCGAAACCCGGACAGGGCAAAACATTCAGTACTTC.

The chain uses TRBV25-1 and TRBJ2-3, with a possible D match to TRBD1 (7 bases). V dropped 2 bases and J dropped 3 bases, with 12 bases sitting between them. CDR3 length equals 15 residues. Per the germline V gene, CDR1 is MGHDK and CDR2 is SYGVNS. The CDR3 here is CASSEKGGQTDTQYF. The CDR3 DNA is TGTGCCAGCAGTGAAAAGGGGGGACAGACAGATACGCAGTATTTT.

To note about this clone: This specimen includes other DNA sequences encoding the same CDR3. The V call is TRBV30, the J call TRBJ2-1; D is tentatively TRBD1 or TRBD2 (6 bases each). The CDR3 has 13 amino acids. V lost 0 bases and J 6 bases, leaving 9 bases between the germline ends. Germline-derived CDR1 and CDR2 are GTSNPN and SVGIG (reference sequence). The CDR3 bases are TGTGCCTGGAGTGTACAGGGAGGCAATGAGCAGTTCTTC. Translation: CAWSVQGGNEQFF.

In nucleotides, the CDR3 is TGTGCCAGCTCACCAAGGCTTCAGGGGGGGAACACTGAAGCTTTCTTT. Its protein is CASSPRLQGGNTEAFF. This sequence joins TRBV18 and TRBJ1-1; 7 nucleotides agree with TRBD1. The J segment lost 1 base and the V segment lost 2 bases, leaving 7 bases of the junction unmatched. CDR1 is KGHSH and CDR2 is LQKENI in the germline V gene. The CDR3 sequence is 16 residues long.

The chain has TRBV18 and TRBJ2-1; tentatively, D is TRBD1 (6 bases). Trimming stripped 6 bases from V and 7 bases from J, with 13 bases between. Germline CDR1 and CDR2: KGHSH and LQKENI. The CDR3 has 13 residues. The CDR3 loop is CASSRYRENEQFF. As DNA, the CDR3 is TGTGCCAGCTCTCGATACAGGGAAAATGAGCAGTTCTTC.

The chain carries TRBV7-9 and TRBJ2-7, with a weak D call TRBD2 (5 bases). V gave up 0 bases and J gave up 0 bases, with 9 bases separating them. CDR1 and CDR2 (germline): SEHNR, FQNEAQ (reference sequence). This CDR3 is 15 amino acids long. The chain's CDR3 is CASSLATTVSYEQYF. The DNA for the CDR3 is TGTGCCAGCAGCTTAGCGACTACGGTCTCCTACGAGCAGTACTTC. Full variable domain (missing parts from reference TRBV7-9 and TRBJ2-7): DTGVSQNPRHKITKRGQNVTFRCDPISEHNRLYWYRQTLGQGPEFLTYFQNEAQLEKSRLLSDRFSAERPKGSFSTLEIQRTEQGDSAMYLCASSLATTVSYEQYFGPGTRLTVT.

Details on this clone: The same CDR3 also results from other DNA sequences found in this sample. The chain carries TRBV9 and TRBJ2-1; D is unclear. Trimming took off 0 bases at V and 0 bases at J, with 7 bases between the two ends. The germline V gene has CDR1 SGDLS and CDR2 YYNGEE. The length of the CDR3 is 15 residues. The CDR3 DNA reads as TGTGCCAGCAGCGTAGAATTGAGCTCCTACAATGAGCAGTTCTTC. It specifies CASSVELSSYNEQFF.

The rearrangement links TRBV2 to TRBJ2-7; D may be TRBD1 (6 bases). This CDR3 contains 16 residues. Between the trimmed V and J ends, which lost 7 bases and 2 bases, there was a span of 21 bases. The germline gives CDR1 SNHLY, CDR2 FYNNEI. In nucleotides, the CDR3 is TGTGCCAGCAAGAGGGACGGGACAAGTCGTACCTACGAGCAGTACTTC. As protein: CASKRDGTSRTYEQYF.

V usage is TRBV11-3 and J usage is TRBJ2-1; D remains ambiguous. The CDR3 contains 12 residues. Germline-derived CDR1 and CDR2 are SGHNT and YENEEA. The V gene lost 5 bases and the J gene lost 8 bases, with 10 bases spanning the gap. The CDR3 sequence: CASSRINDEQFF. CDR3 nucleotides: TGTGCCAGCAGCCGAATAAACGATGAGCAGTTCTTC.

Written as DNA, the CDR3 is TGTGCCAGCAGCTTAGATACCGGGAGACGAGAGACCCAGTACTTC. It yields the protein CASSLDTGRRETQYF. The genes are TRBV11-3 and TRBJ2-5, with a possible D match to TRBD2 (6 bases). With 0 bases removed from V and 4 bases from J, the gap between germline ends came to 12 bases. CDR1 and CDR2 (germline): SGHNT, YENEEA. There are 15 residues in the CDR3.

This sequence joins TRBV5-4 and TRBJ2-7, with D perhaps TRBD1 or TRBD2 (5 bases each). V was pared by 0 bases and J by 3 bases, with 10 bases between. The germline CDR1 and CDR2 sequences are SGHNT and YYREEE (reference sequence). The CDR3 totals 14 residues. This CDR3 is CASSLAGTVYEQYF. The CDR3 nucleotides are TGTGCCAGCAGCTTGGCCGGGACCGTCTACGAGCAGTACTTC.